This T cell receptor beta chain was sequenced in a study of blood T cell repertoires in COVID-19. Generated by immunoSEQ multiplex PCR, the TCRdb table keeps only in-frame clones and is missing some. Here the sample spans around 250,000 clones, around 90% being singletons. The V end lost 3 bases, the J end lost 2 bases, and 10 bases lay between the germline ends. There are 14 residues in the CDR3. The germline V gene encodes CDR1 MGHRA and CDR2 YSYEKL. The source material was peripheral blood. The TCR originated in a woman aged 40 to 50 who had recovered from COVID-19. This sequence joins TRBV4-1 and TRBJ1-2; D call uncertain. The CDR3 here is CASSQEHANYGYTF. Here the CDR3 DNA reads TGCGCCAGCAGCCAGGAGCACGCGAACTATGGCTACACCTTC.